A single sample is the source of the 4 T cell receptor beta chains below, sequenced in a study of OX40 agonist ivuxolimab in advanced cancers. Using immunoSEQ multiplex PCR, the repertoire was profiled, and TCRdb retains in-frame clones only, with some absent. This sample yields tens of thousands of clones, of which just under 90% are seen a single time; roughly 11% belongs to the top ten. Sequencing used CD4+ or CD8+ T cells sorted from blood, obtained in a trial of the OX40 agonist ivuxolimab. All receptors derive from an adult with an advanced solid tumor such as melanoma, head and neck, liver or kidney cancer.

V usage is TRBV28 and J usage is TRBJ2-1; D is unresolved. This CDR3 region has 13 residues. V lost 2 bases and J 7 bases, leaving 9 bases between the germline ends. Germline V lookup: CDR1 MDHEN, CDR2 SYDVKM. DNA for the CDR3: TGTGCCAGCAGTTTAGTCATAGAGAATGAGCAGTTCTTC. Its translation is CASSLVIENEQFF.

The chain uses TRBV7-6 and TRBJ2-1; D not resolved. Germline CDR1 is SGHVS and CDR2 is FNYEAQ. With 1 base removed from V and 5 bases from J, the gap between germline ends came to 9 bases. The CDR3 has 14 residues. CDR3 region: CASSLDYPNNEQFF. CDR3 nucleotides: TGTGCCAGCAGCTTAGACTACCCAAACAATGAGCAGTTCTTC. The full variable domain, with the rest looked up from reference TRBV7-6 and TRBJ2-1, is GAGVSQSPRYKVTKRGQDVALRCDPISGHVSLYWYRQALGQGPEFLTYFNYEAQQDKSGLPNDRFSAERPEGSISTLTIQRTEQRDSAMYRCASSLDYPNNEQFFGPGTRLTVL.

The chain couples TRBV27 to TRBJ1-2; TRBD1 is a possible D gene (5 bases). The germline V gene encodes CDR1 MNHEY and CDR2 SMNVEV (reference sequence). V lost 0 bases to trimming and J lost 6 bases, with 14 bases between them. There are 15 residues in the CDR3. The CDR3 region is CASSLSNGGENGYTF. The CDR3, as DNA: TGTGCCAGCAGTTTATCGAACGGGGGAGAGAATGGCTACACCTTC.

This chain joins TRBV9 and TRBJ1-2; possibly TRBD1 for D (5 bases). This CDR3 has 14 residues. Germline V gene sequence: CDR1 SGDLS, CDR2 YYNGEE. V gave up 3 bases and J gave up 4 bases, with 13 bases separating them. CDR3 region: CASSAGRAGYGYTF. CDR3 nucleotide sequence: TGTGCCAGCAGCGCAGGCAGGGCGGGCTATGGCTACACCTTC.